A selection of T cell receptor beta chains follows, all from one sample in a study of cytomegalovirus exposure and HLA in healthy donors. The table came from immunoSEQ multiplex PCR; TCRdb's copy has only in-frame clones and leaves some out. The sample yields over 95,000 clones, more than 75% seen once. The source material was PBMCs. These receptors were collected from a woman between 35 and 50 years old in good health and CMV-seropositive. Both conserved end residues are part of each CDR3. D genes are given only for firm matches. Clone size, where shown, is once, few, many, or a class for clones that have expanded.

v_gene	j_gene	d_gene	abundance	CDR3aa	CDR3nt
TRBV5-8	TRBJ2-7	NA	few	CASSRWRGQSEQYF	TGTGCCAGCAGCCGCTGGCGGGGTCAGAGCGAGCAGTACTTC
TRBV5-6	TRBJ1-1	NA	NA	CASSLVQGGTEAFF	TGTGCCAGCAGCTTGGTCCAGGGAGGGACTGAAGCTTTCTTT
TRBV28	TRBJ2-7	NA	NA	CASGFLDEQYF	TGTGCCAGCGGTTTTCTCGACGAGCAGTACTTC
TRBV7-9	TRBJ1-2	NA	NA	CASSSGRTPGYTF	TGTGCCAGCAGCTCAGGGAGGACTCCTGGCTACACCTTC
TRBV7-9	TRBJ2-1	TRBD2	NA	CSSSPELAGDLNEQFF	TGTTCCAGCAGCCCAGAACTAGCGGGTGATCTCAATGAGCAGTTCTTC
TRBV14	TRBJ2-5	NA	NA	CASSQDAFFGETQYF	TGTGCCAGCAGCCAAGACGCCTTCTTCGGGGAGACCCAGTACTTC
TRBV29-1	TRBJ1-1	TRBD1	NA	CSVDRGRNTEAFF	TGCAGCGTTGACAGGGGGAGGAACACTGAAGCTTTCTTT
TRBV5-1	TRBJ1-2	NA	few	CASSFGEGFGYTF	TGCGCCAGCAGCTTCGGGGAGGGGTTTGGCTACACCTTC
TRBV29-1	TRBJ1-6	TRBD1	NA	CSVRDRGPYNSPLHF	TGCAGCGTTAGGGACAGGGGCCCGTATAATTCACCCCTCCACTTT
TRBV10-3	TRBJ1-1	TRBD1	once	CAISTGQERNTEAFF	TGTGCCATCAGTACTGGACAGGAGCGGAACACTGAAGCTTTCTTT
TRBV6-5	TRBJ2-2	NA	NA	CASSYAGSGELFF	TGTGCCAGCAGTTACGCGGGCTCCGGGGAGCTGTTTTTT
TRBV7-8	TRBJ2-5	NA	NA	CASSLRRETQYF	TGTGCCAGCAGCTTGCGGAGGGAGACCCAGTACTTC
TRBV2	TRBJ2-5	NA	NA	CASNRLQGLETQYF	TGTGCCAGCAATCGCCTCCAGGGATTGGAGACCCAGTACTTC
TRBV4-1	TRBJ2-7	TRBD2	once	CASSQEVSPSGGVGSYEQYF	TGCGCCAGCAGCCAAGAAGTTTCTCCTAGCGGGGGGGTCGGCTCCTACGAGCAGTACTTC
TRBV7-9	TRBJ1-1	NA	NA	CASSLAVQGMEAFF	TGTGCCAGCAGCTTAGCCGTCCAGGGGATGGAAGCTTTCTTT
TRBV7-6	TRBJ1-6	TRBD1	NA	CASSSALRQGQAPLHF	TGTGCCAGCAGCTCAGCCCTGAGACAGGGTCAGGCACCCCTCCACTTT
TRBV6-6	TRBJ2-3	NA	NA	CASSYRESDTQYF	TGTGCCAGCAGCTACCGGGAGTCAGATACGCAGTATTTT
TRBV19	TRBJ2-6	TRBD2	NA	CASSIGGGRSGANVLTF	TGTGCCAGTAGTATCGGGGGGGGCCGCTCTGGGGCCAACGTCCTGACTTTC
TRBV19	TRBJ2-6	NA	NA	CASSNSPFSGANVLTF	TGTGCCAGTAGTAACAGCCCGTTCTCTGGGGCCAACGTCCTGACTTTC
TRBV27	TRBJ1-4	TRBD1	NA	CASSLETPGGWGKLFF	TGTGCCAGCAGTTTGGAGACCCCAGGGGGCTGGGGAAAACTGTTTTTT
TRBV30	TRBJ1-1	NA	NA	CAWSVIRGATEAFF	TGTGCCTGGAGTGTAATAAGGGGCGCGACTGAAGCTTTCTTT
TRBV6-1	TRBJ1-4	TRBD1	NA	CASSEAGTGDEKLFF	TGTGCCAGCAGTGAAGCAGGGACAGGGGATGAAAAACTGTTTTTT
TRBV18	TRBJ1-1	TRBD1	once	CASSPIQGAEAFF	TGTGCCAGCTCACCCATACAGGGGGCTGAAGCTTTCTTT
TRBV10-1	TRBJ2-3	NA	NA	CASSEIRAGETDTQYF	TGCGCCAGCAGTGAAATTCGGGCAGGGGAAACAGATACGCAGTATTTT
TRBV10-3	TRBJ1-6	NA	NA	CAINAGGTYNSPLHF	TGTGCCATCAATGCCGGGGGAACCTATAATTCACCCCTCCACTTT
TRBV4-1	TRBJ2-2	NA	NA	CASSRSGSNTGELFF	TGCGCCAGCAGTCGCTCAGGGTCGAACACCGGGGAGCTGTTTTTT
TRBV10-3	TRBJ2-7	NA	NA	CAIRATGAGYEQYF	TGTGCCATCAGAGCTACAGGGGCGGGGTACGAGCAGTACTTC
TRBV2	TRBJ2-1	TRBD2	NA	CASSDSSGSSYNEQFF	TGTGCCAGCAGTGATTCCAGCGGGAGCTCCTACAATGAGCAGTTCTTC
TRBV6-5	TRBJ2-5	NA	NA	CASSSPLGRETQYF	TGTGCCAGCAGTTCCCCACTCGGGAGAGAGACCCAGTACTTC
TRBV4-1	TRBJ1-5	NA	NA	CASSQGAGPQHF	TGCGCCAGCAGCCAAGGAGCGGGGCCCCAGCATTTT
TRBV5-8	TRBJ1-6	NA	NA	CASSIRLRGNSPLHF	TGTGCCAGCAGCATCAGGTTACGGGGTAATTCACCCCTCCACTTT
TRBV19	TRBJ2-3	NA	NA	CASSIGFSGRFTDTQYF	TGTGCCAGTAGTATCGGCTTTAGCGGCAGGTTCACAGATACGCAGTATTTT
TRBV5-1	TRBJ1-1	NA	NA	CASSLQGNTEAFF	TGCGCCAGCAGCCTACAGGGGAACACTGAAGCTTTCTTT
TRBV29-1	TRBJ2-2	TRBD2	NA	CSVGGASGGDSTGELFF	TGCAGCGTTGGCGGGGCTAGCGGGGGGGATAGCACCGGGGAGCTGTTTTTT
TRBV27	TRBJ2-1	NA	NA	CASSLRVRGAGEQFF	TGTGCCAGCAGTTTAAGGGTCAGGGGGGCTGGTGAGCAGTTCTTC
TRBV30	TRBJ2-3	TRBD2	few	CAWSPLAGATDTQYF	TGTGCCTGGAGTCCCCTAGCGGGGGCCACAGATACGCAGTATTTT
TRBV9	TRBJ2-5	NA	NA	CASSVAPGQFEETQYF	TGTGCCAGCAGCGTAGCGCCTGGGCAGTTTGAAGAGACCCAGTACTTC
TRBV29-1	TRBJ1-3	NA	NA	CSVTGLFDKNTIYF	TGCAGCGTAACAGGACTATTCGATAAAAACACCATATATTTT
TRBV25-1	TRBJ1-2	TRBD1	NA	CASNDRGAGGYTF	TGTGCCAGCAACGACAGGGGCGCAGGTGGCTACACCTTC
TRBV9	TRBJ2-1	NA	NA	CASSVVGGLNEQFF	TGTGCCAGCAGCGTAGTTGGAGGGTTGAATGAGCAGTTCTTC
TRBV12-5	TRBJ1-1	NA	NA	CASGYFFTEAFF	TGTGCTAGTGGTTACTTTTTCACTGAAGCTTTCTTT
TRBV2	TRBJ2-5	NA	NA	CATRDYQETQYF	TGTGCCACGCGGGACTACCAAGAGACCCAGTACTTC
TRBV5-6	TRBJ1-5	NA	NA	CASSLGQGPGNQPQHF	TGTGCCAGCAGCTTGGGGCAGGGCCCAGGCAATCAGCCCCAGCATTTT
TRBV20-1	TRBJ1-2	TRBD1	NA	CSATTGGGYTF	TGCAGTGCAACGACAGGGGGCGGCTACACCTTC
TRBV5-1	TRBJ1-1	NA	once	CASSLVGETEAFF	TGCGCCAGCAGCTTGGTCGGGGAGACTGAAGCTTTCTTT
TRBV7-9	TRBJ1-1	NA	NA	CASSPMRNTEAFF	TGTGCCAGCAGCCCAATGAGGAACACTGAAGCTTTCTTT
TRBV6-1	TRBJ2-6	NA	few	CASRADGANVLTF	TGTGCCAGCAGGGCGGATGGGGCCAACGTCCTGACTTTC
TRBV19	TRBJ2-1	NA	NA	CASSMGDSSNEQFF	TGTGCCAGTAGTATGGGGGACTCCTCCAATGAGCAGTTCTTC